This TCR beta chain comes out of a study of identical twins' blood T cells. TCRdb reprocessed the 5' RACE reads via MiXCR and lists one record per CDR3 protein. The table lists roughly 380,000 distinct CDR3 sequences, roughly 27% of them singletons. CDR1 and CDR2 (germline): LGHNA, YSLEER. This CDR3 is 13 amino acids long. V was cut by 4 bases and J by 9 bases, with 14 bases left in between. This clonotype was recorded once. The chain couples TRBV4-3 to TRBJ2-3; no clear D gene. The sequenced sample was PBMCs. The TCR comes from a woman aged 18-55 years in good health. The CDR3 is CASSLEMASTQYF. Here the CDR3 DNA reads TGCGCCAGCAGCCTAGAGATGGCGTCCACGCAGTATTTT.